A selection of T cell receptor beta chains follows, all from one sample in a study of identical twins. Each CDR3 protein is one row after TCRdb ran MiXCR on the 5' RACE reads. The table lists hundreds of thousands of distinct CDR3 sequences, approximately 18% of them singletons. The same sample was also used in a study of T cells expressing NK-cell markers.

The sample comprised PBMCs. These receptors came from a woman aged 18-29 years in good health. Both conserved end residues are trimmed from each CDR3. Each record gives: clone size, V gene, J gene, CDR3 protein. Rows give clone size only sometimes, using once, few, many, or a class for an expanded clone.

>few|TRBV6-1|TRBJ2-7
ASSKAGLTYEQY
>NA|TRBV3-1|TRBJ2-3
ASSQAGGYTQY
>NA|TRBV6-5|TRBJ1-5
ASVLGQLEGQPQH
>few|TRBV7-2|TRBJ1-3
ASSLGQGWGNTIY
>NA|TRBV20-1|TRBJ2-3
SALRLAGHYTQY
>few|TRBV5-1|TRBJ2-7
ASSLSAGAYEQY
>NA|TRBV18|TRBJ2-2
ASSQDAGKNTGELF
>NA|TRBV7-9|TRBJ2-5
ASSRLDYQETQY
>many|TRBV5-1|TRBJ1-2
ASSRTAEGEGYT
>NA|TRBV7-1|TRBJ2-1
ASSSGKPGGTSGPPSYNEQF
>NA|TRBV6-1|TRBJ1-1
ASTSSEAF
>NA|TRBV4-3|TRBJ2-2
ASSQASTGELF
>few|TRBV6-5|TRBJ2-3
ASSYDSGSTDTQY
>NA|TRBV12-3/TRBV12-4|TRBJ2-3
ASSPTRGGADTQY
>few|TRBV12-3/TRBV12-4|TRBJ2-2
ASSLAGAPTAPGELF
>NA|TRBV21-1|TRBJ2-2
ASSKQDRGGETGELF
>once|TRBV9|TRBJ2-3
ASSGGLADSHVWTDTQY
>NA|TRBV6-5|TRBJ2-7
ASSYSPGGRDEQY
>NA|TRBV20-1|TRBJ2-5
RETPSADSETQY
>few|TRBV27|TRBJ2-3
ASSLSWSISAQY
>NA|TRBV7-2|TRBJ2-7
ASSLAGSGRARAYEQY
>few|TRBV6-5|TRBJ2-5
ASSYDSQETQY
>NA|TRBV18|TRBJ1-4
ASSPMFNEKLF
>NA|TRBV11-1|TRBJ2-6
ASSTGRANVLT